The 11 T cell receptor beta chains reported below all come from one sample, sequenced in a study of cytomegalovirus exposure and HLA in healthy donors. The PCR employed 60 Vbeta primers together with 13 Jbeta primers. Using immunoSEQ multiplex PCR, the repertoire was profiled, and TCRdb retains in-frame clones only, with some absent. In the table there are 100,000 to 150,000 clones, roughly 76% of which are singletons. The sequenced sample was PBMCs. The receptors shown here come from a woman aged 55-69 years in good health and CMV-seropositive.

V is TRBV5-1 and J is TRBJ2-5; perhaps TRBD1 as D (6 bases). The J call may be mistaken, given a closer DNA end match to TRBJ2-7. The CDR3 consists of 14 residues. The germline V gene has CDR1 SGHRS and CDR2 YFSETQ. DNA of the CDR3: TGCGCCAGCAGCCTTTCTCCAGGGGCCTACGAGCAGTACTTC. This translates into CASSLSPGAYEQYF.

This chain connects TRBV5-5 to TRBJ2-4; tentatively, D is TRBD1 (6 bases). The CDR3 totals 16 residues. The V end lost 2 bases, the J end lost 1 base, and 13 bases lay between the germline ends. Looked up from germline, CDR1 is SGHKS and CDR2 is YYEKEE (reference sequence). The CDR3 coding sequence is TGTGCCAGCAGCTTAATTGGGGGCCTGGCCAAAAACATTCAGTACTTC. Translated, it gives CASSLIGGLAKNIQYF.

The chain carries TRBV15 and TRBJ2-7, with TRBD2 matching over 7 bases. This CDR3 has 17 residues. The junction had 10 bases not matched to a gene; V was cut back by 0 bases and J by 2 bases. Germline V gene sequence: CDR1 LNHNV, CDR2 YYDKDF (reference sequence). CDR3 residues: CATSRDPPSGVTYEQYF. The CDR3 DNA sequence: TGTGCCACCAGCAGAGATCCCCCCAGCGGGGTTACCTACGAGCAGTACTTC.

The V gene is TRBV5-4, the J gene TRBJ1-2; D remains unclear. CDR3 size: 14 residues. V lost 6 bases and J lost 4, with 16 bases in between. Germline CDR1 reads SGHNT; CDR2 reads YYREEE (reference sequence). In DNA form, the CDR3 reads TGTGCCAGCACGGGAATGGGCGAAAGCTATGGCTACACCTTC. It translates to CASTGMGESYGYTF.

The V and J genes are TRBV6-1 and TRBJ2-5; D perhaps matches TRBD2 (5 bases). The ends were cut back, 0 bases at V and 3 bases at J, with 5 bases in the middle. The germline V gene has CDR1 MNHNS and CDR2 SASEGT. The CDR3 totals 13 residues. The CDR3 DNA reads TGTGCCAGCAGTGAAGCCGGGGAAGAGACCCAGTACTTC. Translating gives CASSEAGEETQYF.

As DNA, the CDR3 is TGTGCCAGCAATTTACCGGGACTCCAAGAGACCCAGTACTTC. Translated, it gives CASNLPGLQETQYF. The chain couples TRBV6-6 to TRBJ2-5; D perhaps matches TRBD2 (6 bases). The CDR3 extends over 14 amino acids. Between the trimmed V and J ends, which lost 7 bases and 1 base, there was a span of 13 bases. Germline V gives CDR1 MNHNY, CDR2 SVGAGI (reference sequence).

CDR3 nucleotide sequence: TGTGCCTGGGACAGTGGAAACACCATATATTTT. The encoded protein is CAWDSGNTIYF. The chain joins TRBV30 to TRBJ1-3, with D tentatively TRBD1 (5 bases). This CDR3 comprises 11 residues. V gave up 5 bases and J gave up 3 bases, with 5 bases separating them. Germline lookup yields CDR1 GTSNPN and CDR2 SVGIG (reference sequence).

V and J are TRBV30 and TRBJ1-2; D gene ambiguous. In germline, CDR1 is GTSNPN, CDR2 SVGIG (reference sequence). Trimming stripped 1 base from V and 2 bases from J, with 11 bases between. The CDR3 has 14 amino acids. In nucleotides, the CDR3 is TGTGCCTGGAGTGCCCAGGTTCGCAACTATGGCTACACCTTC. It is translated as CAWSAQVRNYGYTF.

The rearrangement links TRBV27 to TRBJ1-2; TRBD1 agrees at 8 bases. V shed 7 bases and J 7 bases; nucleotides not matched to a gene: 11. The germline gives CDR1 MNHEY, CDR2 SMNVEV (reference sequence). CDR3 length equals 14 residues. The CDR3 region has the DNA TGTGCCAGCAAACCGCTGGACAGGGATGGTGGCTACACCTTC. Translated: CASKPLDRDGGYTF.

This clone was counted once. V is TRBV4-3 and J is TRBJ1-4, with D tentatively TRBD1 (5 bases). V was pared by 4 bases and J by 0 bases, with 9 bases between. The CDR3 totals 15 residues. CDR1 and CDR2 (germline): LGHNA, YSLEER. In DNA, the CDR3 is TGCGCCAGCAGCCGCTCGACAGCAACTAATGAAAAACTGTTTTTT. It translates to CASSRSTATNEKLFF.

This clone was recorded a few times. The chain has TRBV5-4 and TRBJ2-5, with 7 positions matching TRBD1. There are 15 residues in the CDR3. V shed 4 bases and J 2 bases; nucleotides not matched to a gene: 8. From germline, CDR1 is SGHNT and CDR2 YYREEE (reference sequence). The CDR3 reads CASSRDSQTQETQYF. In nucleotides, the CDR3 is TGTGCCAGCAGCCGGGACAGCCAAACGCAAGAGACCCAGTACTTC.